This TCR beta chain was observed in a study of T cell changes during pregnancy in multiple sclerosis. The CDR3 contains 13 residues. V was cut by 5 bases and J by 1 base, with 9 bases left in between. Germline V gives CDR1 SEHNR, CDR2 FQNEAQ (reference sequence). Clones were read by immunoSEQ multiplex PCR, and TCRdb kept only the in-frame ones, dropping some. The sample lists around 85,000 clones, about 90% seen once, with roughly 4% in the top ten. The chain uses TRBV7-9 and TRBJ2-7; D call uncertain. The specimen comprised PBMCs, sampled in the first trimester of pregnancy. The clonotype originates from a female donor in good health, serving as a control in a pregnancy study. Some clones in this sample may be carry-over from other donors' samples. The CDR3 region has the DNA TGTGCCAGCAGCCAAGGCGGATCCTACGAGCAGTACTTC. The encoded protein is CASSQGGSYEQYF.